These 21 T cell receptor beta chains share one sample of origin, sequenced in a study of T cell responses to AZD1222 COVID-19 vaccine. Only in-frame clones appear in the TCRdb table, and some are missing; sequencing was by immunoSEQ multiplex PCR. The table shows some 150,000 clones, with roughly 88% occurring only once. The sequences come from peripheral blood, collected 28 days after the second AZD1222 dose. The source of these receptors is an adult who received the AZD1222 COVID-19 vaccine.

The rearrangement uses TRBV6-5 and TRBJ2-7, with unresolved D. CDR3 length equals 13 residues. Trimming pared 2 bases from V and 2 bases from J, leaving 7 bases between. The germline CDR1 and CDR2 sequences are MNHEY and SVGAGI. CDR3 amino acids: CASSYRQTYEQYF. The CDR3 bases are TGTGCCAGCAGTTACAGACAAACCTACGAGCAGTACTTC.

The chain carries TRBV18 and TRBJ1-6; 8 bases match TRBD1. V shed 6 bases and J 9 bases; nucleotides not matched to a gene: 10. CDR3 size: 15 residues. CDR1 and CDR2 from the germline V gene are KGHSH and LQKENI. CDR3 sequence reads: CASSTQGQEGSPLHF. The CDR3 DNA reads as TGTGCCAGCTCGACCCAGGGACAGGAGGGTTCACCCCTCCACTTT.

The gene calls are TRBV7-2 and TRBJ2-7; D is unresolved. CDR3 length: 13 residues. Germline V lookup: CDR1 SGHTA, CDR2 FQGNSA. V was trimmed by 1 base and J by 5 bases, leaving 9 bases between them. The CDR3 nucleotides are TGTGCCAGCAGCTTAGACGTTGGGGACGAGCAGTACTTC. It encodes CASSLDVGDEQYF.

This chain connects TRBV6-6 to TRBJ1-2; the match to TRBD1 covers 7 bases. CDR3 length equals 14 residues. The V gene's germline CDR1 is MNHNY and CDR2 SVGAGI (reference sequence). The V segment lost 5 bases and the J segment 4 bases; nucleotides outside the gene matches: 7. The CDR3 region is CASSRQGSGYGYTF. In nucleotides, the CDR3 is TGTGCCAGCAGTCGACAGGGCTCCGGCTATGGCTACACCTTC.

The chain carries TRBV11-2 and TRBJ2-3; D call uncertain. CDR1 and CDR2 (germline): SGHAT, FQNNGV. The CDR3 extends over 18 amino acids. The V end lost 1 base, the J end lost 4 bases, and 21 bases lay between the germline ends. CDR3 loop: CASSLGQPVPRLSDTQYF. CDR3 in DNA: TGTGCCAGCAGCTTAGGGCAGCCCGTCCCCAGATTATCAGATACGCAGTATTTT.

The J gene is TRBJ2-1, the V gene TRBV5-1; D perhaps matches TRBD2 (5 bases). Germline values: CDR1 SGHRS, CDR2 YFSETQ. Trimming removed 7 bases from V and 8 bases from J, with 16 bases in between. There are 13 residues in the CDR3. CDR3 sequence: CASRPWISDEQFF. The CDR3, as DNA: TGCGCCAGCCGGCCATGGATTAGCGATGAGCAGTTCTTC.

This rearrangement joins TRBV7-9 to TRBJ1-4; D not resolved. V shed 1 base and J shed 0 bases, with 9 bases lying between them. Germline V lookup: CDR1 SEHNR, CDR2 FQNEAQ (reference sequence). CDR3 length: 16 amino acids. This CDR3 reads CASSLGGSATNEKLFF. DNA for the CDR3: TGTGCCAGCAGCTTAGGCGGTTCAGCAACTAATGAAAAACTGTTTTTT.

The chain uses TRBV11-2 and TRBJ1-5; D gene uncertain. CDR3 length equals 13 residues. Trimming left V 0 bases short and J 9 bases short, with 9 bases between. Looked up from germline, CDR1 is SGHAT and CDR2 is FQNNGV. CDR3 sequence: CASSLDGLRPQHF. CDR3 nucleotide sequence: TGTGCCAGCAGCTTAGACGGGCTTCGGCCCCAGCATTTT.

V and J are TRBV13 and TRBJ1-1; 8 bases are shared with TRBD1. There are 15 residues in the CDR3. Germline values: CDR1 PRHDT, CDR2 FYEKMQ (reference sequence). The trim removed 3 bases at V and 3 bases at J, leaving 6 bases unmatched. DNA for the CDR3: TGTGCCAGCAGCTTCAATCCGGGACAGGACACTGAAGCTTTCTTT. This translates into CASSFNPGQDTEAFF.

J is TRBJ2-4 and V is TRBV2; 13 positions agree with TRBD2. The CDR3 has 16 amino acids. J lost 9 bases, V lost 3 bases, and 8 bases had no gene match. Germline values: CDR1 SNHLY, CDR2 FYNNEI. CDR3 loop: CASSEVLAGGLGIQYF. The CDR3 DNA sequence: TGTGCCAGCAGTGAGGTACTAGCGGGGGGGCTCGGCATTCAGTACTTC.

The sample holds a few counts of this clone. The chain links TRBV3-1 (or the pseudogene TRBV3-2) to TRBJ2-5; D is unclear. Germline-derived CDR1 and CDR2 are LGHDT and YNNKEL (reference sequence). Trimming cost V 2 bases and J 1 base, with 8 bases left between them. The CDR3 runs to 14 residues. CDR3 protein: CASSQFVGQETQYF. The CDR3 nucleotides are TGTGCCAGCAGCCAATTTGTCGGCCAAGAGACCCAGTACTTC.

This chain joins TRBV4-1 and TRBJ2-7; possible D gene TRBD2, 5 bases. V was pared by 4 bases and J by 3 bases, with 13 bases between. The CDR3 consists of 14 residues. Germline CDR1 MGHRA, CDR2 YSYEKL. This CDR3 reads CASSLSGELYEQYF. DNA of the CDR3: TGCGCCAGCAGCCTTAGTGGGGAGCTCTACGAGCAGTACTTC.

The chain recombines TRBV9 with TRBJ1-2, with D unclear. V gave up 3 bases and J gave up 2 bases, with 11 bases separating them. Per the germline V gene, CDR1 is SGDLS and CDR2 is YYNGEE. The CDR3 is 14 residues long. The CDR3 bases are TGTGCCAGCAGCGGACTCCAGGTAAACTATGGCTACACCTTC. This gives the protein CASSGLQVNYGYTF.

V gene TRBV5-1 combines with J gene TRBJ1-1, with 8 nucleotides matching TRBD1. The CDR3 runs 14 residues. Germline V gene lookup returns CDR1 SGHRS and CDR2 YFSETQ. Unmatched junction bases numbered 8, after V lost 2 bases and J lost 8 bases. CDR3: CASSFQGAPGEAFF. For the CDR3, the DNA is TGCGCCAGCAGCTTTCAGGGGGCACCCGGCGAAGCTTTCTTT.

The V call is TRBV12-3 or TRBV12-4, the J call TRBJ1-4; 8 bases match TRBD1. The CDR3 spans 13 residues. The V segment lost 11 bases and the J segment 13 bases; nucleotides outside the gene matches: 15. CDR3 region: CAPSPPGGIGLFF. Written as DNA, the CDR3 is TGTGCCCCCTCCCCGCCAGGGGGCATCGGACTGTTTTTT.

The chain combines TRBV30 with TRBJ1-2; D ambiguous. The V end was cut by 0 bases, the J end by 7 bases, with 6 bases between. Germline CDR1 reads GTSNPN; CDR2 reads SVGIG (reference sequence). The CDR3 spans 11 residues. The CDR3 loop reads CAWSVRTGYTF. The CDR3 DNA reads TGTGCCTGGAGTGTACGGACTGGCTACACCTTC.

The V and J genes are TRBV6-6 and TRBJ1-3; a weak D match, TRBD1 (5 bases). CDR3 length: 15 residues. Germline V gene sequence: CDR1 MNHNY, CDR2 SVGAGI (reference sequence). Trimming took off 8 bases at V and 1 base at J, with 15 bases between the two ends. DNA for the CDR3: TGTGCCAGCGGCGCTTGGGAGGGGTCTGGAAACACCATATATTTT. Protein product: CASGAWEGSGNTIYF.

The rearrangement uses TRBV3-1 (or the pseudogene TRBV3-2) and TRBJ2-2; 8 bases line up with TRBD2. Germline V gene lookup returns CDR1 LGHDT and CDR2 YNNKEL (reference sequence). V dropped 4 bases and J dropped 5; count of bases not matched to a gene: 0. The CDR3 consists of 13 residues. CDR3 sequence: CASSPGGTGELFF. CDR3 sequence (DNA): TGTGCCAGCAGCCCGGGGGGGACCGGGGAGCTGTTTTTT.

The CDR3 DNA reads as TGTGCCAGCAGCTTGGGACTCTATAATTCACCCCTCCACTTT. It yields the protein CASSLGLYNSPLHF. The rearrangement uses TRBV5-6 and TRBJ1-6; D is unresolved. V dropped 0 bases and J dropped 3 bases, with 4 bases sitting between them. This CDR3 spans 14 amino acids. In germline, CDR1 is SGHDT, CDR2 YYEEEE. The full variable domain, its missing parts supplied by reference TRBV5-6 and TRBJ1-6, is DAGVTQSPTHLIKTRGQQVTLRCSPKSGHDTVSWYQQALGQGPQFIFQYYEEEERQRGNFPDRFSGHQFPNYSSELNVNALLLGDSALYLCASSLGLYNSPLHFGNGTRLTVT.

The V gene is TRBV29-1, the J gene TRBJ2-1; 8 bases are a match to TRBD2. There are 13 residues in the CDR3. Trimming removed 6 bases from V and 9 bases from J; junction bases left unmatched: 10. Germline V gene data show CDR1 as SQVTM and CDR2 as ANQGSEA. CDR3 residues: CSVLGAGASEQFF. The DNA of the CDR3 is TGCAGCGTCCTTGGAGCGGGGGCTTCTGAGCAGTTCTTC.

This chain connects TRBV7-2 to TRBJ1-6; unclear D gene. The CDR3 extends over 14 amino acids. Germline CDR1 is SGHTA and CDR2 is FQGNSA. V was trimmed by 3 bases and J by 10 bases, leaving 13 bases between them. CDR3 in amino acids: CASSFERVRSPLHF. CDR3 in DNA: TGTGCCAGCAGCTTTGAACGGGTACGGTCACCCCTCCACTTT.